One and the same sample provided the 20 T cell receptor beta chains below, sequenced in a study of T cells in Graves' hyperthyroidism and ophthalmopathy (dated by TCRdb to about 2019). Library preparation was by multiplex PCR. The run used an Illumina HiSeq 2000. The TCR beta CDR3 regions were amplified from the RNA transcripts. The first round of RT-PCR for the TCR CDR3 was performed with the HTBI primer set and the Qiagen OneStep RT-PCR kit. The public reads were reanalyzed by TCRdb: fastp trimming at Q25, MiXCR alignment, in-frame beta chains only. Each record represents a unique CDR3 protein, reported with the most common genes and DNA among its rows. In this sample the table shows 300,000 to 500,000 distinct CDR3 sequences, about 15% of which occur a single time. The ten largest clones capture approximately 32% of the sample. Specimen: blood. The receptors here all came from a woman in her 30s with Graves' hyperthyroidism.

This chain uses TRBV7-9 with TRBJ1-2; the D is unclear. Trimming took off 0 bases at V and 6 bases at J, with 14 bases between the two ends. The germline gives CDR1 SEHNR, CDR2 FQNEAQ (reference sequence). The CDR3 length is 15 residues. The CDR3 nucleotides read TGTGCCAGCAGCTTAGCGCTGGGTCAGAGCCATGGCTACACCTTC. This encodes CASSLALGQSHGYTF.

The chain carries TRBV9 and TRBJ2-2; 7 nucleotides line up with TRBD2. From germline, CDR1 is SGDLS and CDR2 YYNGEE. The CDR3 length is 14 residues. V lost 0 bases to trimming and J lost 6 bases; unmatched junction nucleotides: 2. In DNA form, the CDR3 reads TGTGCCAGCAGCGTAGCTAGCGGTGCCGGGGAGCTGTTTTTT. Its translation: CASSVASGAGELFF.

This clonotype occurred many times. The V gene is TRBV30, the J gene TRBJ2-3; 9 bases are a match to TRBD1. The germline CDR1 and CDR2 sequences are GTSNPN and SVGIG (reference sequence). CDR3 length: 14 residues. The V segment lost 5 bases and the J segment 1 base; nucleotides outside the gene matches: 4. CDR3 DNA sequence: TGTGCCTGGTGCCGGGACAGGGGCACAGATACGCAGTATTTT. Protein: CAWCRDRGTDTQYF.

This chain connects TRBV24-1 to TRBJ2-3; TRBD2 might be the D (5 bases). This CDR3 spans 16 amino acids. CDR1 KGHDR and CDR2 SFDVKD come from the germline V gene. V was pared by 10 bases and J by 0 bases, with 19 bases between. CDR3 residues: CATGGFGPGSTDTQYF. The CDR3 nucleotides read TGTGCCACTGGCGGGTTTGGTCCCGGTAGCACAGATACGCAGTATTTT.

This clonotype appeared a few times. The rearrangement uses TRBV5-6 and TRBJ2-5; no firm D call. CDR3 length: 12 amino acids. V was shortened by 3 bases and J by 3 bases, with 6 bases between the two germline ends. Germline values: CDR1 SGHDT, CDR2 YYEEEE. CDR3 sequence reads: CASSSQEETQYF. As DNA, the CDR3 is TGTGCCAGCAGCTCACAAGAAGAGACCCAGTACTTC. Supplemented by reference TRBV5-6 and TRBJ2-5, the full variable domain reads DAGVTQSPTHLIKTRGQQVTLRCSPKSGHDTVSWYQQALGQGPQFIFQYYEEEERQRGNFPDRFSGHQFPNYSSELNVNALLLGDSALYLCASSSQEETQYFGPGTRLLVL.

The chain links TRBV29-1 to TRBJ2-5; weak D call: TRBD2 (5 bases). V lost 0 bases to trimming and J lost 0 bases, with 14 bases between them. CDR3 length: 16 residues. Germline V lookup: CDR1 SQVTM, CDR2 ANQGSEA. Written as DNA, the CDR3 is TGCAGCGTTGAAGACCCCCTTAGCGAGAACCAAGAGACCCAGTACTTC. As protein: CSVEDPLSENQETQYF.

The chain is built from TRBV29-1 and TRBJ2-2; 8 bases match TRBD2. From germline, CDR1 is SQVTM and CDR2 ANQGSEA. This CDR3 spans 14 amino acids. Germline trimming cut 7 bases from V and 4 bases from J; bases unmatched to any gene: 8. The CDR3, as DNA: TGCAGCGCGATGAAGCGGGAGACCACCGGGGAGCTGTTTTTT. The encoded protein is CSAMKRETTGELFF.

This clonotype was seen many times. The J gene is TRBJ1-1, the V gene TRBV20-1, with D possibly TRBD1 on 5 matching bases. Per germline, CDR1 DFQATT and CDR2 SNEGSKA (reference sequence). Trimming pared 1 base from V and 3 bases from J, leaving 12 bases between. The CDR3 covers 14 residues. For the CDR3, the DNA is TGCAGTGCTAGAGGCGGGGGAGGGGACACTGAAGCTTTCTTT. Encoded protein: CSARGGGGDTEAFF.

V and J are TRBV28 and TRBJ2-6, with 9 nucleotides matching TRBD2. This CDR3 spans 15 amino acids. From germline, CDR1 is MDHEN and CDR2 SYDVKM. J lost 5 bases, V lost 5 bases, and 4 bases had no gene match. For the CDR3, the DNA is TGTGCCAGCAGTCTGCTAGCGGGAAGGGCCAACGTCCTGACTTTC. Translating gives CASSLLAGRANVLTF.

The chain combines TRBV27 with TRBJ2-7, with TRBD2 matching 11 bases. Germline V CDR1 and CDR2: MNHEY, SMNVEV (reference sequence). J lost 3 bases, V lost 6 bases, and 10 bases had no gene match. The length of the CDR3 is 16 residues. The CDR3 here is CASSNSPTSGNYEQYF. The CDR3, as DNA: TGTGCCAGCAGCAATTCGCCGACTAGCGGGAACTACGAGCAGTACTTC.

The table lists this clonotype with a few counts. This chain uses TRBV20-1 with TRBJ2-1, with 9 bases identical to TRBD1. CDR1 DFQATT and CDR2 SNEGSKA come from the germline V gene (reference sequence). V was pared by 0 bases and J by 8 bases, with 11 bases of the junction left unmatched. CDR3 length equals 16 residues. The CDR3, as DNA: TGCAGTGCTAGAGATGCCGGACAGGGGCATTTAGATGAGCAGTTCTTC. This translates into CSARDAGQGHLDEQFF.

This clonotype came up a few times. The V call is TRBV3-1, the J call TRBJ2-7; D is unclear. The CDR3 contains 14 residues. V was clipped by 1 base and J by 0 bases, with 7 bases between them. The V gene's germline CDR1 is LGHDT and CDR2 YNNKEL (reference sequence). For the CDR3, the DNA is TGTGCCAGCAGCCAAGGGGTAGACTCCTACGAGCAGTACTTC. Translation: CASSQGVDSYEQYF.

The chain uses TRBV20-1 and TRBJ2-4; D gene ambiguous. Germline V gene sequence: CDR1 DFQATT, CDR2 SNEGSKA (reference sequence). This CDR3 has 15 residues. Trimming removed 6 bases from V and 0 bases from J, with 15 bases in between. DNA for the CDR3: TGCAGTGCGACGGGCACTTGGGAAGCCAAAAACATTCAGTACTTC. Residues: CSATGTWEAKNIQYF.

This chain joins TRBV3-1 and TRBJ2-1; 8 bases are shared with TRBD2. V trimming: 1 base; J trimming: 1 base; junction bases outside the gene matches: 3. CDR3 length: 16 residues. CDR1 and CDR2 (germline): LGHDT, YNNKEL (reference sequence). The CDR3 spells CASSQASGSSYNEQFF. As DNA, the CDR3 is TGTGCCAGCAGCCAAGCGAGCGGGAGTTCCTACAATGAGCAGTTCTTC.

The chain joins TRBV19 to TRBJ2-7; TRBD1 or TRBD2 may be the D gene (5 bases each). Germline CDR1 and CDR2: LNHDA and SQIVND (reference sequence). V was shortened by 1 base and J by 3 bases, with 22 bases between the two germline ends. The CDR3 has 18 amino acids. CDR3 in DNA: TGTGCCAGTAGTATAGTTCGGCTCCGGGACCCCCTTTTCTACGAGCAGTACTTC. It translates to CASSIVRLRDPLFYEQYF.

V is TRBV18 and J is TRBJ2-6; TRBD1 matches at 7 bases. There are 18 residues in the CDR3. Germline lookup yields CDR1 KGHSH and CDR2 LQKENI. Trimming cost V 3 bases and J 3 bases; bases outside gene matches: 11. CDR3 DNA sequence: TGTGCCAGCTCACCGCCCCCCGAGACAGGGTTTGGGGCCAACGTCCTGACTTTC. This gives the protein CASSPPPETGFGANVLTF.

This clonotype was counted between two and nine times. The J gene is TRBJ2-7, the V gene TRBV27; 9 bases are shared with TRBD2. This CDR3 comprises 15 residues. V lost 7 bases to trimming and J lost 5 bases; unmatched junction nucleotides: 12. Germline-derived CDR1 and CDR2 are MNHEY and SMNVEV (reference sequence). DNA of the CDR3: TGTGCCAGCACCTTAGCGGGAGCCTTGGGGAACGAGCAGTACTTC. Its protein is CASTLAGALGNEQYF.

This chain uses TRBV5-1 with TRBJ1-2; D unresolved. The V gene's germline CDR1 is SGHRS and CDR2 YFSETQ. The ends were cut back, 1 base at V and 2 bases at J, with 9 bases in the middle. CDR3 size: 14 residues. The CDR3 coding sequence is TGCGCCAGCAGCTTGACTTTCCCAAACTATGGCTACACCTTC. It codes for CASSLTFPNYGYTF.

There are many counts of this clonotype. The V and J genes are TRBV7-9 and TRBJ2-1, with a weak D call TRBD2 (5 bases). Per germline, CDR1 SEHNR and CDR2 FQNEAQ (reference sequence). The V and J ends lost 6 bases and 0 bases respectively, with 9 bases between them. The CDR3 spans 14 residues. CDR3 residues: CASSGSTSYNEQFF. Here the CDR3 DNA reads TGTGCCAGCAGTGGGAGTACCTCCTACAATGAGCAGTTCTTC. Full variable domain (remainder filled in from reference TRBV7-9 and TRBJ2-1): DTGVSQNPRHKITKRGQNVTFRCDPISEHNRLYWYRQTLGQGPEFLTYFQNEAQLEKSRLLSDRFSAERPKGSFSTLEIQRTEQGDSAMYLCASSGSTSYNEQFFGPGTRLTVL.

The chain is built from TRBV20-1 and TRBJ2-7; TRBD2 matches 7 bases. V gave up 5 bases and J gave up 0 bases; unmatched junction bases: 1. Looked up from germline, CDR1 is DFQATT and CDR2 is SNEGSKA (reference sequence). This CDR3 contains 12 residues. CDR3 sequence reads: CSAWTSSYEQYF. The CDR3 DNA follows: TGCAGTGCTTGGACTAGCTCCTACGAGCAGTACTTC.